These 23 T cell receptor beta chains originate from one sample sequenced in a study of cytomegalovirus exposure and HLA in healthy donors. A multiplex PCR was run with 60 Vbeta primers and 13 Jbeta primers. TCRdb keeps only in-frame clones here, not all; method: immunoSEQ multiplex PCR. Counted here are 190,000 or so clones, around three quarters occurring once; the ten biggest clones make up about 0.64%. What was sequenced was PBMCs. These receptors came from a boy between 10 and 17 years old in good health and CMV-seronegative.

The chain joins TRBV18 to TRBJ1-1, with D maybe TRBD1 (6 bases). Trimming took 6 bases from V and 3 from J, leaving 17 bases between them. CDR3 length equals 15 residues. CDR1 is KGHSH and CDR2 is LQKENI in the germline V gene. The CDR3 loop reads CASSRGQPGYTEAFF. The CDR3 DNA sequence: TGTGCCAGCTCGCGAGGACAGCCGGGGTACACTGAAGCTTTCTTT.

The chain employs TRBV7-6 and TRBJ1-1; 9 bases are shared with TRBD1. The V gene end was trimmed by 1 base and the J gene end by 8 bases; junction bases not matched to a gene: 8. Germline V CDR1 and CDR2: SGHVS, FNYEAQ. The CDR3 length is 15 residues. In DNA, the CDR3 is TGTGCCAGCAGCTTAGGAGACAGGGGGAGTTCGGAAGCTTTCTTT. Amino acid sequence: CASSLGDRGSSEAFF. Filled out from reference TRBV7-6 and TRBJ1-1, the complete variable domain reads GAGVSQSPRYKVTKRGQDVALRCDPISGHVSLYWYRQALGQGPEFLTYFNYEAQQDKSGLPNDRFSAERPEGSISTLTIQRTEQRDSAMYRCASSLGDRGSSEAFFGQGTRLTVV.

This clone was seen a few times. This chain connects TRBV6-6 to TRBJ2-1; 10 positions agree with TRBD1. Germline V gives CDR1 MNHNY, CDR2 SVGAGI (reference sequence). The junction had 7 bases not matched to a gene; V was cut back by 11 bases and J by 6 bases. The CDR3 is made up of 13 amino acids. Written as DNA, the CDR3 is TGTGCCGGGCGGACAGGGGGGATCAATGAGCAGTTCTTC. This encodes CAGRTGGINEQFF.

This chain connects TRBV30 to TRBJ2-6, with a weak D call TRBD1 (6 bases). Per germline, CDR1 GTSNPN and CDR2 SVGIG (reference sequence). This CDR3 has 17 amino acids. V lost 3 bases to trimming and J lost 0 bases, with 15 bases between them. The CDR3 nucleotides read TGTGCCTGGAGAGGGGACAAGACACACTCTGGGGCCAACGTCCTGACTTTC. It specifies CAWRGDKTHSGANVLTF.

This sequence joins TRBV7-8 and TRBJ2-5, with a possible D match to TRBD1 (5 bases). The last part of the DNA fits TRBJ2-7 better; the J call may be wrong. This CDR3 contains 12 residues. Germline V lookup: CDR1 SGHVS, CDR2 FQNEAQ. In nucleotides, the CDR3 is TGTGCCAGCAGCCAGGGAAACCACGAGCAGTACTTC. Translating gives CASSQGNHEQYF.

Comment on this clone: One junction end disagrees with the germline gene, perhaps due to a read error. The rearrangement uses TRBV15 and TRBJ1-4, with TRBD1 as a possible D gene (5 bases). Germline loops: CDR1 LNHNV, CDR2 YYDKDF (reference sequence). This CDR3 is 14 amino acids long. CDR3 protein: CAASRGSGNEKLFF. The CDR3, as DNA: TGTGCCGCCAGCAGAGGGTCAGGGAATGAAAAACTGTTTTTT.

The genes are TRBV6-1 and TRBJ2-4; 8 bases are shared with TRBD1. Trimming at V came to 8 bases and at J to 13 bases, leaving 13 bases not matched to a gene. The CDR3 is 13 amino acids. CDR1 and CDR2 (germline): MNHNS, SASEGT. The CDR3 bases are TGTGCCAGCCGGACTTCAGAGGGGACAGGACAGTACTTC. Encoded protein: CASRTSEGTGQYF.

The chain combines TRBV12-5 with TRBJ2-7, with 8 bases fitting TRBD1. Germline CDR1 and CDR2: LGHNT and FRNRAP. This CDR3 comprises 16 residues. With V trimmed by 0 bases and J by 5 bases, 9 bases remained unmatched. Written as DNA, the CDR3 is TGTGCTAGTGGTTTGGTACGATGGACAGGGACTCACGAGCAGTACTTC. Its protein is CASGLVRWTGTHEQYF.

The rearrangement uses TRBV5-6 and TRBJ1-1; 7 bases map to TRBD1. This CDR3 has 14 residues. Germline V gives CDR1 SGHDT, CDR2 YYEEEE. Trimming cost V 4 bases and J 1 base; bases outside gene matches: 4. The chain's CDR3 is CASSLWDRNTEAFF. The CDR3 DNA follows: TGTGCCAGCAGCCTGTGGGACAGGAACACTGAAGCTTTCTTT.

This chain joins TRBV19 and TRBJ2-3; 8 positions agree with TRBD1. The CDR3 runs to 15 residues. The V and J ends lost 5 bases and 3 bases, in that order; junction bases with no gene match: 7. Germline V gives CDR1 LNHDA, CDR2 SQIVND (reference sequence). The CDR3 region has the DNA TGTGCCAGTAGTGCAGGGGGCGGTCGGACAGATACGCAGTATTTT. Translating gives CASSAGGGRTDTQYF.

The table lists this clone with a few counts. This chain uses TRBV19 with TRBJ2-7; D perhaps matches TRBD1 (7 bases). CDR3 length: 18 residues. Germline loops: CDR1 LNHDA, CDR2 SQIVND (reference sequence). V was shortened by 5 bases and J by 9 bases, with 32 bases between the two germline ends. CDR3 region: CASSPRLGTAGGGWVQYF. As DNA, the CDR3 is TGTGCCAGTAGTCCTCGCCTAGGGACAGCCGGTGGGGGGTGGGTGCAGTACTTC.

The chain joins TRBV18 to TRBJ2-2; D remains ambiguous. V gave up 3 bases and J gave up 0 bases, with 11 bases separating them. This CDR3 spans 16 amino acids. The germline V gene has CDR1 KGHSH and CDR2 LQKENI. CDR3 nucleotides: TGTGCCAGCTCACCGGCGGAAGTTACGAACACCGGGGAGCTGTTTTTT. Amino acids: CASSPAEVTNTGELFF.

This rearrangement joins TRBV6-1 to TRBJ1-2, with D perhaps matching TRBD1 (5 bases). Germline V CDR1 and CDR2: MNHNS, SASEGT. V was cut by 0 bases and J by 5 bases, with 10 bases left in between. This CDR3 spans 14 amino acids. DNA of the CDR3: TGTGCCAGCAGTGAAGCGGACAAGTCGTATGGCTACACCTTC. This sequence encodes CASSEADKSYGYTF.

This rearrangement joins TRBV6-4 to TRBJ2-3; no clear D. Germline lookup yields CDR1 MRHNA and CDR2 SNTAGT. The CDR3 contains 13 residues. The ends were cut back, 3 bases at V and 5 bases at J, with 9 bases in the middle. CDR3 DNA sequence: TGTGCCAGCAGTGAACTCCCTGAAGATACGCAGTATTTT. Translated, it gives CASSELPEDTQYF.

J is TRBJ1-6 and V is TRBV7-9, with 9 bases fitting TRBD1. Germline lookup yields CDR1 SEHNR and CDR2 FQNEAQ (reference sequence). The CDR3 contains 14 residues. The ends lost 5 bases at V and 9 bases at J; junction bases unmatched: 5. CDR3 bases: TGTGCCAGCAGCCCAGGACAGGGGAGTTCACCCCTCCACTTT. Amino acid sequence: CASSPGQGSSPLHF.

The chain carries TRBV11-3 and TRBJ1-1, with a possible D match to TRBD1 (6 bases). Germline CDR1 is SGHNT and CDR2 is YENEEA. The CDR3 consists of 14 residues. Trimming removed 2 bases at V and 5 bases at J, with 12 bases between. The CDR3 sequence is CASSLSGGQTEAFF. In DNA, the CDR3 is TGTGCCAGCAGCTTATCCGGGGGGCAGACTGAAGCTTTCTTT. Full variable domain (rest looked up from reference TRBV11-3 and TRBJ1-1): EAGVVQSPRYKIIEKKQPVAFWCNPISGHNTLYWYLQNLGQGPELLIRYENEEAVDDSQLPKDRFSAERLKGVDSTLKIQPAELGDSAVYLCASSLSGGQTEAFFGQGTRLTVV.

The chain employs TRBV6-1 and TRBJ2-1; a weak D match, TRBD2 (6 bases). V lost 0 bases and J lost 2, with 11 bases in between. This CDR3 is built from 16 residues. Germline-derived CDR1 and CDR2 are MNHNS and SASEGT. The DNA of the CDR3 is TGTGCCAGCAGTGAAGCCACGGGAGACCCCTACAATGAGCAGTTCTTC. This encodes CASSEATGDPYNEQFF.

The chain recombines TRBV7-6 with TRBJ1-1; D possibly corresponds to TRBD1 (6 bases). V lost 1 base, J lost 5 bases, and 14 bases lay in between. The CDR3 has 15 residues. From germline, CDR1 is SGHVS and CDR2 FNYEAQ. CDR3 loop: CASSLDQGLGTEAFF. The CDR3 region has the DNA TGTGCCAGCAGCTTAGACCAGGGGCTGGGAACTGAAGCTTTCTTT.

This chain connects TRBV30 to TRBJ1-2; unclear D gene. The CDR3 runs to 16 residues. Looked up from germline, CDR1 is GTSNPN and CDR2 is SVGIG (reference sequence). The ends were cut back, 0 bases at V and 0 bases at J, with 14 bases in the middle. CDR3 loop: CAWSVLAITPNYGYTF. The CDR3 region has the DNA TGTGCCTGGAGTGTCCTGGCCATTACCCCTAACTATGGCTACACCTTC.

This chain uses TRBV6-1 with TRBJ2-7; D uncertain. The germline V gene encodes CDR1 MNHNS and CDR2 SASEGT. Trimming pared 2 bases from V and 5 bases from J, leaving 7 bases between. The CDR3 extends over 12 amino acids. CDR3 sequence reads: CASSEPPNEQYF. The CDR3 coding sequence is TGTGCCAGCAGTGAACCCCCTAACGAGCAGTACTTC.

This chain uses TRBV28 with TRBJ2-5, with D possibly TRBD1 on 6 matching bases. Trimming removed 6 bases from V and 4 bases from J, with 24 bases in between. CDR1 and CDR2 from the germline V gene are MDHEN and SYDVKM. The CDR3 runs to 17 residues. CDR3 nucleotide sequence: TGTGCCAGCAGACACCTCCGTCGACAGCAGGGGTTAGAGACCCAGTACTTC. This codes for CASRHLRRQQGLETQYF.

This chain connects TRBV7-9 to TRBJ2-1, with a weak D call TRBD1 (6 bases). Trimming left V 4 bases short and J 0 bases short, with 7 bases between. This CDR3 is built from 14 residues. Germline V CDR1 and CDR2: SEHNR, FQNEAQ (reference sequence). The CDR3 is CASSSGVSYNEQFF. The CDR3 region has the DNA TGTGCCAGCAGCTCAGGGGTCTCCTACAATGAGCAGTTCTTC.

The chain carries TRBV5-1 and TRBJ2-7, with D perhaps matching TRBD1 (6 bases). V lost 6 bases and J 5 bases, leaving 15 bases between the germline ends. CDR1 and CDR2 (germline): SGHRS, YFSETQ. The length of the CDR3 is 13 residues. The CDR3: CASTPGDNNEQYF. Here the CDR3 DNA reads TGCGCCAGCACCCCCGGGGACAACAACGAGCAGTACTTC.